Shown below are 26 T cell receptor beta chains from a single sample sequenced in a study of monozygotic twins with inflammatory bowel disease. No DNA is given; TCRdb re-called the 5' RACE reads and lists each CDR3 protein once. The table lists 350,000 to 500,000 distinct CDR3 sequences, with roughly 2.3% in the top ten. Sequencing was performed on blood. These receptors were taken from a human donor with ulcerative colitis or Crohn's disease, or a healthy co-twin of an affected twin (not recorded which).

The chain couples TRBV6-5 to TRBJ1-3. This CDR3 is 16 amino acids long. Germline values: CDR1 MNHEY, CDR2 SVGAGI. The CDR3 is CASSYDYFDSGNTIYF.

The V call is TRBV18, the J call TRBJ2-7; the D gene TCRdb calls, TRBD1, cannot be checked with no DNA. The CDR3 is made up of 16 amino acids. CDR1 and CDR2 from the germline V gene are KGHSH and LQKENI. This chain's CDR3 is CASSPVTGQGSYEQYF.

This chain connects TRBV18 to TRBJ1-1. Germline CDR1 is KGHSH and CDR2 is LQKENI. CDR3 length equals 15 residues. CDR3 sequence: CASSHPGQQNTEAFF.

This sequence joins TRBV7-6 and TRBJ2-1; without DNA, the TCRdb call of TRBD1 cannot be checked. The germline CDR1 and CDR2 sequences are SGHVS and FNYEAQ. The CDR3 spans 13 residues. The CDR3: CASSTTGDNEQFF.

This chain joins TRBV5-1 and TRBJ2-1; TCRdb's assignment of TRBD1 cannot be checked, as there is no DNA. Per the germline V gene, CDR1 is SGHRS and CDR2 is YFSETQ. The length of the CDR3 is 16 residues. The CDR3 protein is CASSLANIRTGNEQFF.

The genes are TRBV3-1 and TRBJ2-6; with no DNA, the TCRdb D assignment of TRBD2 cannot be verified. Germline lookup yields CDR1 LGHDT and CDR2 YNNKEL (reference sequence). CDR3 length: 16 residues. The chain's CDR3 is CASSQDPRGGANVLTF. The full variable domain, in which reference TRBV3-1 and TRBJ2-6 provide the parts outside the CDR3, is DTAVSQTPKYLVTQMGNDKSIKCEQNLGHDTMYWYKQDSKKFLKIMFSYNNKELIINETVPNRFSPKSPDKAHLNLHINSLELGDSAVYFCASSQDPRGGANVLTFGAGSRLTVL.

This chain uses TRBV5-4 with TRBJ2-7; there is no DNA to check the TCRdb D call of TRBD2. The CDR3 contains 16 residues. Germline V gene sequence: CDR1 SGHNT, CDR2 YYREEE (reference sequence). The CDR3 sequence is CASSLGGTSGTYEQYF.

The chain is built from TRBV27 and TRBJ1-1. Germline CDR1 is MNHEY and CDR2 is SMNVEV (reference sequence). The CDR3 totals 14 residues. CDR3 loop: CASGGRSGNTEAFF.

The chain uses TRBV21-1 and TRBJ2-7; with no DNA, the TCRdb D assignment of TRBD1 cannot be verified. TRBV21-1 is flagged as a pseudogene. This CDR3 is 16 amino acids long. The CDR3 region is CASSHPRLADAYEQYF.

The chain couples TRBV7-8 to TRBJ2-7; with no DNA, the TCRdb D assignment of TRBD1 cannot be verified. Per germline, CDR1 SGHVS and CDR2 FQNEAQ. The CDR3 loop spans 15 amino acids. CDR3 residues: CASSLVRQVSYEQYF.

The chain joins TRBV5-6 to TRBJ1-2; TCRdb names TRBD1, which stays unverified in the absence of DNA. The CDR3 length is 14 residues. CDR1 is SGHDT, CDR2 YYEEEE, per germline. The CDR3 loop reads CASSPGQGAYGYTF.

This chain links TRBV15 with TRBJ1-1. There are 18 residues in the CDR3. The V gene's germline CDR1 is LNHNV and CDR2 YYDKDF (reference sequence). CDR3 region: CATSRDSAIESVDTEAFF.

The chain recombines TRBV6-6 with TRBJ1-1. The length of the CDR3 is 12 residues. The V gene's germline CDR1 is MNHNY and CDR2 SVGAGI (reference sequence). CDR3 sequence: CASSASSTEAFF.

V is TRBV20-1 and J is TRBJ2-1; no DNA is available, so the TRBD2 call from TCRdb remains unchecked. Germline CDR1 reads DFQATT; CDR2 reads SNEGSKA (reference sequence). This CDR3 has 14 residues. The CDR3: CSARWLAGRDEQFF.

The CDR3 protein is CAWSASYEQYF. This rearrangement joins TRBV30 to TRBJ2-7. There are 11 residues in the CDR3. Germline V gives CDR1 GTSNPN, CDR2 SVGIG (reference sequence).

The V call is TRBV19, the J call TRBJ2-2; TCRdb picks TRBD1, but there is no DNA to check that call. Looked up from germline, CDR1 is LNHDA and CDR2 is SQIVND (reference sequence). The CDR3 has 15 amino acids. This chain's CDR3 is CASSTTNRGTGELFF.

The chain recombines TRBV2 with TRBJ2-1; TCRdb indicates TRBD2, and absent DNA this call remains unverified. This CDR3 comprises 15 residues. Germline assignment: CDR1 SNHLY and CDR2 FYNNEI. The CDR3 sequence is CASTLEAGPYNEQFF.

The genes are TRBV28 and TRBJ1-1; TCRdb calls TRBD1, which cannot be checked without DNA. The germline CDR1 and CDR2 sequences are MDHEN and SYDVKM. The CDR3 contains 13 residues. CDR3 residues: CASSLTGNGEAFF.

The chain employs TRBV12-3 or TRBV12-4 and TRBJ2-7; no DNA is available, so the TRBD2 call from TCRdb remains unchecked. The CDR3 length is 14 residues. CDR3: CASSFWDSTYEQYF.

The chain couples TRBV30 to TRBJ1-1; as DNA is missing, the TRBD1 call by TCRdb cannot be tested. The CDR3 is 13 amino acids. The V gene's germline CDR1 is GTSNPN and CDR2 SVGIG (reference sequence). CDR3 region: CAWKPQGNTEAFF.

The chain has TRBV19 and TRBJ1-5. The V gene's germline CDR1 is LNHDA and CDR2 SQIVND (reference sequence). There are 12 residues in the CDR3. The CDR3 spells CASSIGGLPQHF. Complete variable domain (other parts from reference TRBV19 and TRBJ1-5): DGGITQSPKYLFRKEGQNVTLSCEQNLNHDAMYWYRQDPGQGLRLIYYSQIVNDFQKGDIAEGYSVSREKKESFPLTVTSAQKNPTAFYLCASSIGGLPQHFGDGTRLSIL.

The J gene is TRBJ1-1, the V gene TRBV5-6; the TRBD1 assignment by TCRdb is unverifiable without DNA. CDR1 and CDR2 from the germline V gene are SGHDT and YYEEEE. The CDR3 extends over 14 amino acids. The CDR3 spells CASRLDRFNTEAFF.

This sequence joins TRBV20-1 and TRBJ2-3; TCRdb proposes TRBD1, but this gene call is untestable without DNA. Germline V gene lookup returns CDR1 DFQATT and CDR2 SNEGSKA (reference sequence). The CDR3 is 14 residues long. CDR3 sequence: CSATRDPVTDTQYF.

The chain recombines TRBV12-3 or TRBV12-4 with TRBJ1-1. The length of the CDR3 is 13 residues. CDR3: CASSLIGITEAFF.

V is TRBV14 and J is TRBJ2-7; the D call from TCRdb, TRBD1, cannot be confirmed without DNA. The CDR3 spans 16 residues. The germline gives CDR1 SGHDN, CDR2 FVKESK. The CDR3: CASSQVRGVPNYEQYF.

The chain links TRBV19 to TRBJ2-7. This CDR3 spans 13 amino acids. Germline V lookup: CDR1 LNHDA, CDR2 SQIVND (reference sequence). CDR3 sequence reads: CASSSVDSYEQYF.